This T cell receptor (beta chain) was identified in a study of T cells after yellow fever vaccination. Overall study: Libraries from low-cell-number fractions were prepared with the SMART-Seq v4 Ultra Low Input RNA kit.

Study-wide results and limits: Clonotypes appearing in both CD4 and CD8 compartments existed, and their share was small.

The V end lost 5 bases, the J end lost 6 bases, and 10 bases lay between the germline ends. Per germline, CDR1 LGHDT and CDR2 YNNKEL (reference sequence). There are 13 residues in the CDR3. They built TCR cDNA with 5'RACE template switching, a step that put in a universal primer site and UMIs. TCRdb reanalysed the 5' RACE reads using MiXCR and keeps one entry per CDR3 protein. The table has roughly 180,000 distinct CDR3 sequences, roughly 6.4% seen once. Ten or more counts support this clonotype. No antigen is known for it. This clonotype was sampled from a man aged 18 to 30 who received the YFV17D yellow fever vaccine. The specimen comprised CD4+ T cells sorted from PBMCs, sampled on the day of the first yellow fever vaccination. The rearrangement uses TRBV3-1 and TRBJ2-2, with D perhaps TRBD2 (5 bases). The CDR3 bases are TGTGCCAGCAGCTACCGAGGGTCCGGGGAGCTGTTTTTT. Its translation is CASSYRGSGELFF.